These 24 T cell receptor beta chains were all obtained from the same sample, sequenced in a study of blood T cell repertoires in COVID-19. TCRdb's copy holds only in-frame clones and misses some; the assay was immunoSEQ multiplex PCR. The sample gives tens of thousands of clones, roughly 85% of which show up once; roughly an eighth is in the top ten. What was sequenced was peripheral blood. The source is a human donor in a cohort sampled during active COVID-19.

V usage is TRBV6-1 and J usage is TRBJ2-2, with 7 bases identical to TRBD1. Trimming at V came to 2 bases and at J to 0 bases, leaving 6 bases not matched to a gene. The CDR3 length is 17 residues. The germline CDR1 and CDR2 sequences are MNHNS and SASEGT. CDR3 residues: CASSESMGQTNTGELFF. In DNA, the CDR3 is TGTGCCAGCAGTGAATCGATGGGACAGACGAACACCGGGGAGCTGTTTTTT.

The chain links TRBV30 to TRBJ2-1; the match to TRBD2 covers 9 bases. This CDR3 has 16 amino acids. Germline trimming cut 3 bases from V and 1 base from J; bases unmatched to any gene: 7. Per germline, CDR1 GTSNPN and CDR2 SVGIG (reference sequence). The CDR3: CAWRTLAGVSYNEQFF. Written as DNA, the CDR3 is TGTGCCTGGAGAACTTTAGCGGGAGTGTCCTACAATGAGCAGTTCTTC.

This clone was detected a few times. CDR3 sequence: CASRSIQGSGNTIYF. The CDR3 DNA reads TGTGCCAGCAGATCGATTCAGGGCTCTGGAAACACCATATATTTT. The rearrangement uses TRBV27 and TRBJ1-3, with D perhaps TRBD1 (5 bases). Germline-derived CDR1 and CDR2 are MNHEY and SMNVEV (reference sequence). Trimming cost V 6 bases and J 0 bases, with 12 bases left between them. The CDR3 spans 15 residues.

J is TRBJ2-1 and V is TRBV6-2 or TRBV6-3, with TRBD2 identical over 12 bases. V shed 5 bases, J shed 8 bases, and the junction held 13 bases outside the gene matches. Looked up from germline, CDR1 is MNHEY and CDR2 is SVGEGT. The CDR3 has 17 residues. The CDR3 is CASSQRSLAGGPDEQFF. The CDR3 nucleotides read TGTGCCAGCAGTCAACGCAGCCTAGCGGGGGGGCCTGATGAGCAGTTCTTC.

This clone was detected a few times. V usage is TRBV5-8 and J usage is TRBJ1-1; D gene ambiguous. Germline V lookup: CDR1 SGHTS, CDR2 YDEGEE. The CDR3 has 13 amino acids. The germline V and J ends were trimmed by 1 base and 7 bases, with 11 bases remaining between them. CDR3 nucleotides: TGTGCCAGCAGCTTGCGTAGCCTCGGTGAAGCTTTCTTT. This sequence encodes CASSLRSLGEAFF. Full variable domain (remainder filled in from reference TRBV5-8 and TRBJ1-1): EAGVTQSPTHLIKTRGQQATLRCSPISGHTSVYWYQQALGLGLQFLLWYDEGEERNRGNFPPRFSGRQFPNYSSELNVNALELEDSALYLCASSLRSLGEAFFGQGTRLTVV.

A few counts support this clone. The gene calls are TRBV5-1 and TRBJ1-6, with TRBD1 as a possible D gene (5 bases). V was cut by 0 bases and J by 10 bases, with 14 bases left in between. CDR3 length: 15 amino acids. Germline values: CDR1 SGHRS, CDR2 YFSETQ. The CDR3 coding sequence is TGCGCCAGCAGCTTGGCGGGGGGAGAAGGCTCACCCCTCCACTTT. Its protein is CASSLAGGEGSPLHF.

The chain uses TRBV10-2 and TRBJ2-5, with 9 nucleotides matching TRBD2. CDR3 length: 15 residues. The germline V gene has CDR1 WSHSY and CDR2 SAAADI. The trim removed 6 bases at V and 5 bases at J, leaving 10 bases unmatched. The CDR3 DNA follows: TGCGCCAGCAGAGCCACCGGGACTAGCTCGGAGACCCAGTACTTC. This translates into CASRATGTSSETQYF.

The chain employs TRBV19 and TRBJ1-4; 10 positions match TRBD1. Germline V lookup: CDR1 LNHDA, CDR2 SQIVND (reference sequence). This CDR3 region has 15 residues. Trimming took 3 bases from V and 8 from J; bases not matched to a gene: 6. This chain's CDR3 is CASSIFGTGDEKLFF. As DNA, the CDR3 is TGTGCCAGTAGTATCTTCGGGACAGGGGACGAAAAACTGTTTTTT.

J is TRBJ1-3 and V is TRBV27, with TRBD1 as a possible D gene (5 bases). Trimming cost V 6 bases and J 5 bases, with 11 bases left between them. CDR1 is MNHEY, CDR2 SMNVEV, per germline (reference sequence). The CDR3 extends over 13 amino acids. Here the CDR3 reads CASRPGDRNTIYF. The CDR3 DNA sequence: TGTGCCAGCAGGCCGGGGGATCGAAACACCATATATTTT.

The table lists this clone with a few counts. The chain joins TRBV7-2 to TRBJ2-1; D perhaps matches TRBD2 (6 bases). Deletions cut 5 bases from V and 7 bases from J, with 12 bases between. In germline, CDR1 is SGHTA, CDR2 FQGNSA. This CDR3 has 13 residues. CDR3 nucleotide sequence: TGTGCCAGCAGCCCCGCGGGGAATAATGAGCAGTTCTTC. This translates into CASSPAGNNEQFF.

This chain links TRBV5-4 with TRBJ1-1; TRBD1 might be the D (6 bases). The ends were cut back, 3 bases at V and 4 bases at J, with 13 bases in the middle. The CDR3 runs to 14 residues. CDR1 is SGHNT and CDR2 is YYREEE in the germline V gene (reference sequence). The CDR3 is CASSSQGQSTEAFF. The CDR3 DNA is TGTGCCAGCAGCTCCCAGGGGCAGTCCACTGAAGCTTTCTTT. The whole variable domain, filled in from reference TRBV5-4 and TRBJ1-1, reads ETGVTQSPTHLIKTRGQQVTLRCSSQSGHNTVSWYQQALGQGPQFIFQYYREEENGRGNFPPRFSGLQFPNYSSELNVNALELDDSALYLCASSSQGQSTEAFFGQGTRLTVV.

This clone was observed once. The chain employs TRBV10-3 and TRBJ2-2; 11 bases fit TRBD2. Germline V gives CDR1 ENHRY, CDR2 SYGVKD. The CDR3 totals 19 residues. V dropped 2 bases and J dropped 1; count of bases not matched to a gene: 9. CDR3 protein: CAISENPSGRLGNTGELFF. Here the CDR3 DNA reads TGTGCCATCAGTGAGAATCCTAGCGGGAGGTTAGGGAACACCGGGGAGCTGTTTTTT.

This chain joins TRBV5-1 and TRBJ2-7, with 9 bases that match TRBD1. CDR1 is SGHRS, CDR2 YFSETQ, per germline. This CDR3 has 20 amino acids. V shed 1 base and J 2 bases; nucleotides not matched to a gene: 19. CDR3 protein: CASSLYVSPVDRGITYEQYF. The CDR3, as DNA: TGCGCCAGCAGCTTGTACGTAAGCCCGGTAGACAGGGGGATTACCTACGAGCAGTACTTC.

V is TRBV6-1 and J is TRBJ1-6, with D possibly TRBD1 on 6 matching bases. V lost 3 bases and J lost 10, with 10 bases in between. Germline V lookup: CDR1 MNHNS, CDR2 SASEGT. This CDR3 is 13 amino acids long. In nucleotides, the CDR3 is TGTGCCAGCAGTGACAACAGGGCATCACCCCTCCACTTT. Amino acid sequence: CASSDNRASPLHF.

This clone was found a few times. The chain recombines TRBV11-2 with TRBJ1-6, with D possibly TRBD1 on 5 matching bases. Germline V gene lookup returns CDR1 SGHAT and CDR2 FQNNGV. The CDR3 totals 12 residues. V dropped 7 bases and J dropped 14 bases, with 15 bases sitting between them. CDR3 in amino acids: CASTQNPGSLHF. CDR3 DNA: TGTGCCAGCACCCAAAATCCAGGGTCCCTCCACTTT.

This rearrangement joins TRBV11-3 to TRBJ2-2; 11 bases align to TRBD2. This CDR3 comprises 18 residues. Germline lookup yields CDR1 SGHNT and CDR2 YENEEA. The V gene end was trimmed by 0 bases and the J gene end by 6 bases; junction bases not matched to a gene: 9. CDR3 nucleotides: TGTGCCAGCAGCTTAGATCAAGGACTAGCGGGCCATCCCGGGGAGCTGTTTTTT. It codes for CASSLDQGLAGHPGELFF.

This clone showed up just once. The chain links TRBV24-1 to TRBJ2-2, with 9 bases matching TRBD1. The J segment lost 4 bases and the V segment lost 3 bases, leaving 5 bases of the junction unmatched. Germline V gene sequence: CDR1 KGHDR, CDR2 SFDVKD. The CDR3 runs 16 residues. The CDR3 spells CATSDPRDRVTGELFF. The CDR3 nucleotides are TGTGCCACCAGTGATCCCCGGGACAGGGTCACCGGGGAGCTGTTTTTT.

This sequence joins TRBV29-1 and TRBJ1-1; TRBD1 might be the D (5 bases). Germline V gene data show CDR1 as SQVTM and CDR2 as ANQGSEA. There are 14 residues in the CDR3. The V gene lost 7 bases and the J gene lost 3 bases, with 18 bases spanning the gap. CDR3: CSAPRQPGDTEAFF. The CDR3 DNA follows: TGCAGCGCTCCGCGACAGCCTGGGGACACTGAAGCTTTCTTT.

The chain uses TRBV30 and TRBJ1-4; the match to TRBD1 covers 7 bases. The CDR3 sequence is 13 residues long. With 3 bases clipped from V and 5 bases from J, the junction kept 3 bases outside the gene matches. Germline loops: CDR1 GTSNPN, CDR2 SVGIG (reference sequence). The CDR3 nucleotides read TGTGCCTGGAGGGGGACAGAGAATGAAAAACTGTTTTTT. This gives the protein CAWRGTENEKLFF. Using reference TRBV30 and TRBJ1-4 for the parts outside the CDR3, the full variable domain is SQTIHQWPATLVQPVGSPLSLECTVEGTSNPNLYWYRQAAGRGLQLLFYSVGIGQISSEVPQNLSASRPQDRQFILSSKKLLLSDSGFYLCAWRGTENEKLFFGSGTQLSVL.

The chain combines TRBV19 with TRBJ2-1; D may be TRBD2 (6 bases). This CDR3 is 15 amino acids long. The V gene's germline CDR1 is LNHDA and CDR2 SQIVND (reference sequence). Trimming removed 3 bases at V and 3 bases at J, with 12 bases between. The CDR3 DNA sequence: TGTGCCAGTAGTATTAGGACGGACTACTACAATGAGCAGTTCTTC. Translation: CASSIRTDYYNEQFF.

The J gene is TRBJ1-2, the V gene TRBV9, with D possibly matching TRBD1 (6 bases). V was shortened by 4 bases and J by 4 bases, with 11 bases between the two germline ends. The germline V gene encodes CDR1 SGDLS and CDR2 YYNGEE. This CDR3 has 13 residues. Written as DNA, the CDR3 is TGTGCCAGCAGCCCTGACAGGACCTATGGCTACACCTTC. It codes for CASSPDRTYGYTF.

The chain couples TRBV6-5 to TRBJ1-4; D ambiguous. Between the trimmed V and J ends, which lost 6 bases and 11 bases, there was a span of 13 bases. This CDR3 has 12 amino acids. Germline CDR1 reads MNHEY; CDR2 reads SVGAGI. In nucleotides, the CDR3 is TGTGCCAGCAGCGAGGTAGCCATTAAACTGTTTTTT. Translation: CASSEVAIKLFF.

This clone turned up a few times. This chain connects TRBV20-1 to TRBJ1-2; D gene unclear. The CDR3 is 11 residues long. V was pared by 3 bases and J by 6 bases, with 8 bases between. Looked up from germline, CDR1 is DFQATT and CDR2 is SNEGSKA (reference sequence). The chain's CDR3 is CSASRGDGYTF. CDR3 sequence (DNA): TGCAGTGCTAGCCGGGGAGATGGCTACACCTTC.

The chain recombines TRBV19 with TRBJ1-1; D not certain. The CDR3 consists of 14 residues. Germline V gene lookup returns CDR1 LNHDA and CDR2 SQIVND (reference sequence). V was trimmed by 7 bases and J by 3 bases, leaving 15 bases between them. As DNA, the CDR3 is TGTGCCAGTACGCTCTTATATCGCGACACTGAAGCTTTCTTT. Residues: CASTLLYRDTEAFF.